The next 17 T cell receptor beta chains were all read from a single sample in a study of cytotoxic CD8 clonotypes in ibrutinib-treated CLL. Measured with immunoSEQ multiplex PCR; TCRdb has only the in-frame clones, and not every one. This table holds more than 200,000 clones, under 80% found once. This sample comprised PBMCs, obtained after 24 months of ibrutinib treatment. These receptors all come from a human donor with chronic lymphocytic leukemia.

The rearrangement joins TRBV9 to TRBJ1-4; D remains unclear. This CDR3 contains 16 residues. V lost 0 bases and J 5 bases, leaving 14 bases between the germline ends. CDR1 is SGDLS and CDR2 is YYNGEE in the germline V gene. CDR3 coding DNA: TGTGCCAGCAGCGTAGGGCAGGTAGACTTAAATGAAAAACTGTTTTTT. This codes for CASSVGQVDLNEKLFF.

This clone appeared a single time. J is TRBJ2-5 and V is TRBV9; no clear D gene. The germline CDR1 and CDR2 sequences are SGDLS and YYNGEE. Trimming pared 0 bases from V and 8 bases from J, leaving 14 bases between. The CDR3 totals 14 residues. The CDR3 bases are TGTGCCAGCAGCGTAGCTGTCCAGGATGGTACCCAGTACTTC. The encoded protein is CASSVAVQDGTQYF.

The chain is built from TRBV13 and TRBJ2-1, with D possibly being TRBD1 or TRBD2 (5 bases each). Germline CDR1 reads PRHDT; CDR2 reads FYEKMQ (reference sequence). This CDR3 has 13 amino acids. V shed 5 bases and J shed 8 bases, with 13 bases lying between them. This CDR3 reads CASSLAGADEQFF. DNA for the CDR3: TGTGCCAGCAGCCTGGCCGGGGCCGATGAGCAGTTCTTC. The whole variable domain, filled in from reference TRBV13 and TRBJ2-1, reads AAGVIQSPRHLIKEKRETATLKCYPIPRHDTVYWYQQGPGQDPQFLISFYEKMQSDKGSIPDRFSAQQFSDYHSELNMSSLELGDSALYFCASSLAGADEQFFGPGTRLTVL.

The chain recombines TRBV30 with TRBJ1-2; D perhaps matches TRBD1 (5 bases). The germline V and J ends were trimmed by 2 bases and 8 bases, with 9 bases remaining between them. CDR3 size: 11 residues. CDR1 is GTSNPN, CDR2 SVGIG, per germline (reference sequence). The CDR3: CAWSLGVGYTF. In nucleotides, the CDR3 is TGTGCCTGGAGTTTGGGGGTAGGCTACACCTTC.

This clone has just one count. CDR3 nucleotide sequence: TGCGCCAGCAGCTTGGAGGGTAACAGGGACGAGCAGTACTTC. It codes for CASSLEGNRDEQYF. The genes are TRBV5-1 and TRBJ2-7, with a possible D match to TRBD1 (6 bases). Germline CDR1 and CDR2: SGHRS and YFSETQ. The V end was cut by 0 bases, the J end by 5 bases, with 12 bases between. The CDR3 is 14 residues long.

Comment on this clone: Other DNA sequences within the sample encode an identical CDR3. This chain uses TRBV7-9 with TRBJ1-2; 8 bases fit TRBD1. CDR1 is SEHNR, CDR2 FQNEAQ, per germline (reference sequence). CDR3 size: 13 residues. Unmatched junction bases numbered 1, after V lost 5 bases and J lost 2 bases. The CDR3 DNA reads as TGTGCCAGCAGCAGGACAGGGAACTATGGCTACACCTTC. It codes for CASSRTGNYGYTF.

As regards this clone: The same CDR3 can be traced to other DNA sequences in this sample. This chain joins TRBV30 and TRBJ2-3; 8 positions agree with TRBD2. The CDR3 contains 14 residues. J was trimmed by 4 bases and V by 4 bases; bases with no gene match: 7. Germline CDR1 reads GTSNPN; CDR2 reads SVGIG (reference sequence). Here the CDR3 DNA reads TGTGCCTGGACTAGCGGGTTAGGCGCAGATACGCAGTATTTT. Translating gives CAWTSGLGADTQYF.

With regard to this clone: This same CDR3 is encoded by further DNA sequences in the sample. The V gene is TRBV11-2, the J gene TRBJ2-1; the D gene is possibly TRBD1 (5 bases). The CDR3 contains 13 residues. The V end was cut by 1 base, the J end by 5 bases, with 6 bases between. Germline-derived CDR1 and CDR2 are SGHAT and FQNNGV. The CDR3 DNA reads TGTGCCAGCAGCTTAGCAGGGAACAATGAGCAGTTCTTC. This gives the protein CASSLAGNNEQFF. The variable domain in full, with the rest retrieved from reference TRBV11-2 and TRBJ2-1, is EAGVAQSPRYKIIEKRQSVAFWCNPISGHATLYWYQQILGQGPKLLIQFQNNGVVDDSQLPKDRFSAERLKGVDSTLKIQPAKLEDSAVYLCASSLAGNNEQFFGPGTRLTVL.

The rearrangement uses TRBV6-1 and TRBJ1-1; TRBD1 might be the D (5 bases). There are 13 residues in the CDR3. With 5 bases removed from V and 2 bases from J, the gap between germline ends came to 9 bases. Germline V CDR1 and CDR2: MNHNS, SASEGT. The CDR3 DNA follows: TGTGCCAGCAGTTTCAGGGATAACACTGAAGCTTTCTTT. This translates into CASSFRDNTEAFF.

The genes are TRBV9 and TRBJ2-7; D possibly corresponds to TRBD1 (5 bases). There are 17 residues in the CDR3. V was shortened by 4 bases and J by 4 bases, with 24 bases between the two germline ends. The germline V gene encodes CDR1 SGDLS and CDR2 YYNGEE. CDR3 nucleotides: TGTGCCAGCAGCAGATTTGGAAGGGGCGGAGAAGAGTACGAGCAGTACTTC. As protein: CASSRFGRGGEEYEQYF.

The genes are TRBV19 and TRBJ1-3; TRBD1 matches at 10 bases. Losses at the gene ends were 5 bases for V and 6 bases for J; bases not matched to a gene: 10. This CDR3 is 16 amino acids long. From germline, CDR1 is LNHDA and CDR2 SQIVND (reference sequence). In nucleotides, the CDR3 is TGTGCCAGTAGTCCCCCGGGACAGGGGACTGTAAACACCATATATTTT. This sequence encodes CASSPPGQGTVNTIYF.

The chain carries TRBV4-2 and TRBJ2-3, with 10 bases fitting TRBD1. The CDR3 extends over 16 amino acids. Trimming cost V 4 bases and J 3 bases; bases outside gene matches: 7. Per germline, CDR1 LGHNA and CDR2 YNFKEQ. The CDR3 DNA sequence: TGTGCCAGCAGCCGAAAGTTGGGACAGGGGACAGATACGCAGTATTTT. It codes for CASSRKLGQGTDTQYF.

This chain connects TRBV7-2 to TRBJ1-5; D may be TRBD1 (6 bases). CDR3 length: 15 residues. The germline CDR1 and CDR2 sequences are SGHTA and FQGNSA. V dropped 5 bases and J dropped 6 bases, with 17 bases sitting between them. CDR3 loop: CASSPSGGGSQPQHF. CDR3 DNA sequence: TGTGCCAGCAGCCCCTCTGGGGGCGGTAGTCAGCCCCAGCATTTT.

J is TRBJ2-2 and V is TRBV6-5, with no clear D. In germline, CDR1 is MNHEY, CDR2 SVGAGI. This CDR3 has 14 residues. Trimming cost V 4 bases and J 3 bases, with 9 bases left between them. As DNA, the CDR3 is TGTGCCAGCAGTTCCCCCTGGGACACCGGGGAGCTGTTTTTT. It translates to CASSSPWDTGELFF.

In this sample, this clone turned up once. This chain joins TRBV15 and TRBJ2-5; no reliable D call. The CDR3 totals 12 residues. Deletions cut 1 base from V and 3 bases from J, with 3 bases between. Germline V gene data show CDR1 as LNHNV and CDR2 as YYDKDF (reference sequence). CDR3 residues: CATSRAKETQYF. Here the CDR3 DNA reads TGTGCCACCAGCAGAGCTAAAGAGACCCAGTACTTC.

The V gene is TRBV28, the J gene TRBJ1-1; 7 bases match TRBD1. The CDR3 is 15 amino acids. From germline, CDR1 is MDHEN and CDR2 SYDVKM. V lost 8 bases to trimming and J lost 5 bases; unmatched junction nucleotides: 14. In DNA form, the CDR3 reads TGTGCCAGCCAAAAGGGGGCAGGGGGACTGACTGAAGCTTTCTTT. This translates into CASQKGAGGLTEAFF.

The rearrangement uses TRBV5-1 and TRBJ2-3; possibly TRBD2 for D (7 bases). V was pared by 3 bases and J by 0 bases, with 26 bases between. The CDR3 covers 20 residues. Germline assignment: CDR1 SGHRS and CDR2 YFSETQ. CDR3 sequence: CASSWGPIRLAEVSTDTQYF. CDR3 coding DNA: TGCGCCAGCAGCTGGGGGCCCATTCGTCTAGCGGAGGTTAGCACAGATACGCAGTATTTT.